A single sample gave rise to the 17 T cell receptor beta chains below, sequenced in a study of shared clonotypes between healthy human individuals. Produced via immunoSEQ multiplex PCR; TCRdb's table is partial and in-frame only. The sample has more than 400,000 clones, roughly 95% seen once. The source material was naive CD4+ T cells sorted from blood. Subset described: CD45RA+ positively selected. Receptor source: a woman in her twenties or thirties in good health.

V is TRBV5-6 and J is TRBJ2-1; D ambiguous. This CDR3 has 15 amino acids. Looked up from germline, CDR1 is SGHDT and CDR2 is YYEEEE. Trimming took off 0 bases at V and 0 bases at J, with 7 bases between the two ends. In DNA, the CDR3 is TGTGCCAGCAGCTTGGTTGCTTCCTCCTACAATGAGCAGTTCTTC. Its translation is CASSLVASSYNEQFF.

V is TRBV13 and J is TRBJ1-4; weak D call: TRBD1 (6 bases). CDR3 length: 15 residues. Trimming stripped 3 bases from V and 8 bases from J, with 16 bases between. CDR1 and CDR2 (germline): PRHDT, FYEKMQ (reference sequence). CDR3 in amino acids: CASSLGASGSEKLFF. DNA for the CDR3: TGTGCCAGCAGCTTGGGGGCCTCGGGTAGCGAAAAACTGTTTTTT.

J is TRBJ1-3 and V is TRBV27; perhaps TRBD1 as D (5 bases). Germline loops: CDR1 MNHEY, CDR2 SMNVEV (reference sequence). The CDR3 is 18 amino acids. V lost 5 bases and J 0 bases, leaving 20 bases between the germline ends. The CDR3 sequence is CASSPVFGTDSSGNTIYF. CDR3 coding DNA: TGTGCCAGCAGTCCCGTTTTTGGGACGGATAGCTCTGGAAACACCATATATTTT.

The genes are TRBV27 and TRBJ2-1; 9 bases are shared with TRBD1. Germline CDR1 and CDR2: MNHEY and SMNVEV (reference sequence). V was clipped by 5 bases and J by 0 bases; unmatched bases: 11. There are 18 residues in the CDR3. CDR3 bases: TGTGCCAGCAGTCTCGGGACAGGGAAAAGGGTCTCCTACAATGAGCAGTTCTTC. It codes for CASSLGTGKRVSYNEQFF.

In its sample, this clone was seen once. Here the CDR3 reads CASSLDHSYEQYF. CDR3 nucleotides: TGCGCCAGCAGCCTCGACCACTCCTACGAGCAGTACTTC. V gene TRBV4-1 combines with J gene TRBJ2-7; D gene ambiguous. The CDR3 has 13 amino acids. The germline V gene encodes CDR1 MGHRA and CDR2 YSYEKL. The V gene lost 4 bases and the J gene lost 0 bases, with 7 bases spanning the gap.

V usage is TRBV30 and J usage is TRBJ1-4, with D tentatively TRBD1 (5 bases). This CDR3 spans 13 amino acids. Trimming took off 2 bases at V and 9 bases at J, with 13 bases between the two ends. Germline values: CDR1 GTSNPN, CDR2 SVGIG (reference sequence). The CDR3 DNA reads TGTGCCTGGAGTTCAGGGTTTAGGAAAAAACTGTTTTTT. Translating it yields CAWSSGFRKKLFF.

CDR3 in amino acids: CASSEITEAAEQYF. In nucleotides, the CDR3 is TGTGCCAGCAGTGAAATAACGGAAGCCGCCGAGCAGTACTTC. J is TRBJ2-7 and V is TRBV6-1, with no clear D. The germline CDR1 and CDR2 sequences are MNHNS and SASEGT. This CDR3 has 14 residues. V was pared by 2 bases and J by 6 bases, with 14 bases between.

V usage is TRBV18 and J usage is TRBJ1-2, with D unresolved. V was trimmed by 3 bases and J by 4 bases, leaving 15 bases between them. CDR3 length equals 15 residues. CDR1 KGHSH and CDR2 LQKENI come from the germline V gene. The CDR3 nucleotides are TGTGCCAGCTCACCGAGATCCAGCGGGCGCTATGGCTACACCTTC. This encodes CASSPRSSGRYGYTF.

This chain uses TRBV10-3 with TRBJ2-1, with D possibly called TRBD1 or TRBD2 (7 bases each). V shed 11 bases and J shed 8 bases, with 25 bases lying between them. Germline CDR1 is ENHRY and CDR2 is SYGVKD. The CDR3 has 15 residues. The CDR3 reads CAPQGGGSPSDEQFF. The DNA of the CDR3 is TGTGCCCCCCAGGGGGGCGGGAGCCCCTCGGATGAGCAGTTCTTC.

The chain couples TRBV11-2 to TRBJ2-1, with TRBD2 matching 9 bases. Germline values: CDR1 SGHAT, CDR2 FQNNGV. Trimming cost V 1 base and J 0 bases; bases outside gene matches: 7. The CDR3 runs 18 residues. CDR3 nucleotides: TGTGCCAGCAGCTTAGGGCTCGGCGGGAGGGTCTCCTACAATGAGCAGTTCTTC. Translating it yields CASSLGLGGRVSYNEQFF.

The chain joins TRBV18 to TRBJ2-7; D is undetermined. There are 14 residues in the CDR3. CDR1 is KGHSH and CDR2 is LQKENI in the germline V gene. Between the trimmed V and J ends, which lost 3 bases and 2 bases, there was a span of 11 bases. The CDR3 loop reads CASSPDATTYEQYF. The CDR3 nucleotides read TGTGCCAGCTCACCGGATGCCACAACCTACGAGCAGTACTTC.

The CDR3 loop is CASSSLGTGDYNEQFF. CDR3 coding DNA: TGTGCCAGCAGTTCTCTAGGGACAGGGGACTACAATGAGCAGTTCTTC. V is TRBV5-6 and J is TRBJ2-1, with 10 bases that match TRBD1. Trimming cost V 5 bases and J 3 bases; bases outside gene matches: 8. CDR3 length: 16 residues. CDR1 is SGHDT and CDR2 is YYEEEE in the germline V gene.

The V call is TRBV19, the J call TRBJ1-5, with D maybe TRBD1 (5 bases). V lost 5 bases to trimming and J lost 4 bases, with 15 bases between them. The CDR3 length is 15 residues. Germline loops: CDR1 LNHDA, CDR2 SQIVND (reference sequence). CDR3 residues: CASSSEGRRNQPQHF. DNA of the CDR3: TGTGCCAGTAGTTCGGAGGGGCGCAGAAATCAGCCCCAGCATTTT. The entire variable domain, with the rest obtained from reference TRBV19 and TRBJ1-5, is as follows: DGGITQSPKYLFRKEGQNVTLSCEQNLNHDAMYWYRQDPGQGLRLIYYSQIVNDFQKGDIAEGYSVSREKKESFPLTVTSAQKNPTAFYLCASSSEGRRNQPQHFGDGTRLSIL.

The chain couples TRBV6-1 to TRBJ1-1; 7 bases agree with TRBD1. J was trimmed by 5 bases and V by 7 bases; bases with no gene match: 7. This CDR3 region has 13 residues. The germline CDR1 and CDR2 sequences are MNHNS and SASEGT. The chain's CDR3 is CASNRGFGTEAFF. The CDR3 nucleotides read TGTGCCAGCAACAGGGGTTTTGGTACTGAAGCTTTCTTT.

The chain couples TRBV2 to TRBJ2-3, with 15 nucleotides matching TRBD2. The CDR3 has 16 amino acids. Germline CDR1 reads SNHLY; CDR2 reads FYNNEI. V was pared by 5 bases and J by 4 bases, with 4 bases of the junction left unmatched. The CDR3 bases are TGTGCCAGCAGTAGGACTAGCGGGAGGGGGGCAGATACGCAGTATTTT. It codes for CASSRTSGRGADTQYF.

V usage is TRBV5-1 and J usage is TRBJ2-6; either TRBD1 or TRBD2 may fit D (5 bases each). The germline CDR1 and CDR2 sequences are SGHRS and YFSETQ. Trimming removed 0 bases at V and 0 bases at J, with 16 bases between. The CDR3 is 19 residues long. The CDR3 loop reads CASSLGGGKGSSGANVLTF. The CDR3 DNA follows: TGCGCCAGCAGCTTGGGGGGCGGAAAAGGGAGCTCTGGGGCCAACGTCCTGACTTTC.

This chain links TRBV6-5 with TRBJ2-5, with D tentatively TRBD1 (6 bases). The CDR3 spans 14 residues. Trimming stripped 8 bases from V and 5 bases from J, with 18 bases between. In germline, CDR1 is MNHEY, CDR2 SVGAGI. This CDR3 reads CASGRNRASETQYF. The CDR3, as DNA: TGTGCCAGCGGTAGGAACAGGGCCTCGGAGACCCAGTACTTC.